The following is a T cell receptor beta chain sequence with its context. TCRdb keeps only in-frame clones here, not all; method: immunoSEQ multiplex PCR. The sample yields roughly 190,000 clones, 91% seen once. The CDR3 has 15 residues. Between the trimmed V and J ends, which lost 0 bases and 0 bases, there was a span of 5 bases. Germline lookup yields CDR1 SGHDN and CDR2 FVKESK. This sample was taken from a study of control samples from healthy donors and cancer patients. The gene calls are TRBV14 and TRBJ2-2; D is unclear. Sample: blood. The clonotype comes from a woman in her thirties in good health. The DNA of the CDR3 is TGTGCCAGCAGCCAAGACCGGCCGAACACCGGGGAGCTGTTTTTT. This sequence encodes CASSQDRPNTGELFF.